This T cell receptor beta chain came from a study of cytomegalovirus exposure and HLA in healthy donors. Germline V gene sequence: CDR1 LNHDA, CDR2 SQIVND (reference sequence). The CDR3 length is 13 residues. V was cut by 4 bases and J by 3 bases, with 9 bases left in between. Points on this clone: Antigen unknown.

Whole-study findings and limits: As a later analysis showed, a missense DCLRE1C variant was linked to trimming of TCR beta V- and J-genes. Later on, analysis showed that most CMV-associated TCR beta chains appeared to be HLA-restricted. A later analysis by the authors found several of the most significant clusters apparently linked to common viral pathogens. Fewer N-insertions than the roughly 630-donor mean were reportedly shown by an Asian-associated ancestry cluster in a later analysis.

The PCR ran on 60 Vbeta and 13 Jbeta primers. Repertoires were generated with immunoSEQ multiplex PCR, while TCRdb's copy carries only in-frame clones and drops some. Among under 250,000 clones listed, approximately 87% were seen once. The genes are TRBV19 and TRBJ1-1; D is uncertain. The sample taken for sequencing was PBMCs. This sequence was found in a human donor in good health. CDR3 in DNA: TGTGCCAGTAGTAGTACAGCTGACACTGAAGCTTTCTTT. This gives the protein CASSSTADTEAFF.